Listed below are T cell receptor beta chains from one sample, sequenced in a study of T cells in Graves' hyperthyroidism and ophthalmopathy. TCRdb reprocessed the multiplex PCR reads with MiXCR, giving one entry per CDR3 protein. This table holds around 350,000 distinct CDR3 sequences, roughly 15% found once. The sample was blood. These receptors came from an older woman with Graves' ophthalmopathy. Both conserved end residues are part of each CDR3. The order of the fields is CDR3 DNA, CDR3 protein, D gene, J gene, clone size, CDR3 length, V gene. D genes are given only for firm matches. Rows may omit the clone size; those that give it use once, few, many or a size class.

DNA: TGTGCCAGCTCACAGCTACCGCAAGAGACCCAGTACTTC; CDR3: CASSQLPQETQYF; D: .; J: TRBJ2-5; size: many; length: 13; V: TRBV18
DNA: TGTGCCAGCAGCTTAGGAGCGGGAGGGCCCTACGAGCAGTACTTC; CDR3: CASSLGAGGPYEQYF; D: TRBD2; J: TRBJ2-7; size: many; length: 15; V: TRBV7-3
DNA: TGTGCCAGCAGCCAAGGACAGATATACGAGCAGTACTTC; CDR3: CASSQGQIYEQYF; D: .; J: TRBJ2-7; size: .; length: 13; V: TRBV14
DNA: TGTGCCAGCAGCTTAGCCGGGACCGGGCACACCGGGGAGCTGTTTTTT; CDR3: CASSLAGTGHTGELFF; D: .; J: TRBJ2-2; size: .; length: 16; V: TRBV7-8
DNA: TGTGCCAGCAGCTTAAGGGGAGGGGAGACCCAGTACTTC; CDR3: CASSLRGGETQYF; D: TRBD2; J: TRBJ2-5; size: many; length: 13; V: TRBV27
DNA: TGTGCCAGCAGCCCAGGACAGGGGGGGAGCTCCTACGAGCAGTACTTC; CDR3: CASSPGQGGSSYEQYF; D: TRBD1; J: TRBJ2-7; size: few; length: 16; V: TRBV9
DNA: TGTGCCAGCAGTTACAGACAGGGCAATCAGCCCCAGCATTTT; CDR3: CASSYRQGNQPQHF; D: .; J: TRBJ1-5; size: many; length: 14; V: TRBV6-5
DNA: TGTGCCAGCAGCCGGACGAGAGAGACCCAGTACTTC; CDR3: CASSRTRETQYF; D: .; J: TRBJ2-5; size: many; length: 12; V: TRBV7-9
DNA: TGTGCCAGCAGCCCTCCTGAGGGGGATACGCAGTATTTT; CDR3: CASSPPEGDTQYF; D: .; J: TRBJ2-3; size: many; length: 13; V: TRBV7-6
DNA: TGTGCCAGCAGCCCCCGCTCGCGGGAGGGCGGGACAGATACGCAGTATTTT; CDR3: CASSPRSREGGTDTQYF; D: TRBD2; J: TRBJ2-3; size: .; length: 17; V: TRBV5-8
DNA: TGTGCCACCAGCCTCGACAGGGTTGGCACAGATACGCAGTATTTT; CDR3: CATSLDRVGTDTQYF; D: TRBD1; J: TRBJ2-3; size: .; length: 15; V: TRBV15
DNA: TGTGCCAGCAGCTTAAGTTTGGGGGACCCCAATAATTCACCCCTCCACTTT; CDR3: CASSLSLGDPNNSPLHF; D: .; J: TRBJ1-6; size: .; length: 17; V: TRBV7-3
DNA: TGTGCCAGCAGTTCCTACTCCGGGACTAGCGAACACCGACAAGAGACCCAGTACTTC; CDR3: CASSSYSGTSEHRQETQYF; D: TRBD2; J: TRBJ2-5; size: many; length: 19; V: TRBV27
DNA: TGTGCCAGCAGTGATGCAGGGGGCTATACAGATACGCAGTATTTT; CDR3: CASSDAGGYTDTQYF; D: TRBD1; J: TRBJ2-3; size: .; length: 15; V: TRBV25-1
DNA: TGCAGTGCTAGTGGTTGGCCCTACAATGAGCAGTTCTTC; CDR3: CSASGWPYNEQFF; D: .; J: TRBJ2-1; size: many; length: 13; V: TRBV20-1
DNA: TGTGCCAGCAGCCAAGGAGGGGGATGGGGGTATGAGCAGTTCTTC; CDR3: CASSQGGGWGYEQFF; D: .; J: TRBJ2-1; size: many; length: 15; V: TRBV3-1
DNA: TGTGCCAGCAGCCTCCGGAGACTAGCCTACAATGAGCAGTTCTTC; CDR3: CASSLRRLAYNEQFF; D: .; J: TRBJ2-1; size: many; length: 15; V: TRBV7-2